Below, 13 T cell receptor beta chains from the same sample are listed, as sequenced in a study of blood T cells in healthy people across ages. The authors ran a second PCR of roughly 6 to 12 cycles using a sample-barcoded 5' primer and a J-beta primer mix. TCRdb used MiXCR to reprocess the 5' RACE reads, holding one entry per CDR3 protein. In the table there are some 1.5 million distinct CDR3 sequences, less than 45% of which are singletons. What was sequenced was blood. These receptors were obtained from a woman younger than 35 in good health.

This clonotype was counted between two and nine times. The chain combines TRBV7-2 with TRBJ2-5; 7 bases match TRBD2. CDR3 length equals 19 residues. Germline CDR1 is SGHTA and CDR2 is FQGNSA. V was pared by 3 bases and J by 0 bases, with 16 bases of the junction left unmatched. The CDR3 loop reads CASSLVDIKAGLYQETQYF. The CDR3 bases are TGTGCCAGCAGCTTGGTCGATATTAAAGCGGGACTATACCAAGAGACCCAGTACTTC.

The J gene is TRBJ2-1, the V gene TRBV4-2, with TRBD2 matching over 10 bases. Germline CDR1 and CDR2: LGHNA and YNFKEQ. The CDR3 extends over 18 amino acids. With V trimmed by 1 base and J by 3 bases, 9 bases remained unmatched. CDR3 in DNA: TGTGCCAGCAGCCAAGGCCCCCTACTAGCGGGAAGCTACAATGAGCAGTTCTTC. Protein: CASSQGPLLAGSYNEQFF.

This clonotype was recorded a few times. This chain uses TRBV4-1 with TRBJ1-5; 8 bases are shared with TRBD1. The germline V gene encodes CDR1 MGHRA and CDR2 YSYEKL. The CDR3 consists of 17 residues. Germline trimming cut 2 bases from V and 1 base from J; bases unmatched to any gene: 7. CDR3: CASSQLTGVMSNQPQHF. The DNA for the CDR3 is TGCGCCAGCAGCCAATTGACAGGGGTAATGAGCAATCAGCCCCAGCATTTT.

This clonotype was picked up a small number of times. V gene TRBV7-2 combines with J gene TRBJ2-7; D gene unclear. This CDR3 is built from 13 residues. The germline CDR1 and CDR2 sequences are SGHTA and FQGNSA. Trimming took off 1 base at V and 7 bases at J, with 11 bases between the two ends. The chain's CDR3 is CASSLEYDNEQYF. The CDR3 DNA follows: TGTGCCAGCAGCTTAGAGTACGACAATGAGCAGTACTTC.

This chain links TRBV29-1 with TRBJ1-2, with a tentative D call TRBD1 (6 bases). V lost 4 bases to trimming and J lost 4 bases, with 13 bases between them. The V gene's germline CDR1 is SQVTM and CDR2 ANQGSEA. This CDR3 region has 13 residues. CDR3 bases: TGCAGCGTTGGAGGGACATTAATCTATGGCTACACCTTC. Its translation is CSVGGTLIYGYTF.

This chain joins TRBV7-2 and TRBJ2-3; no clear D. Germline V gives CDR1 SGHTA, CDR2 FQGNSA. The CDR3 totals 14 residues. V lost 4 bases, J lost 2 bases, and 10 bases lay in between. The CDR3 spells CASSSAPSTDTQYF. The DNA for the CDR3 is TGTGCCAGCAGCTCCGCCCCGTCCACAGATACGCAGTATTTT.

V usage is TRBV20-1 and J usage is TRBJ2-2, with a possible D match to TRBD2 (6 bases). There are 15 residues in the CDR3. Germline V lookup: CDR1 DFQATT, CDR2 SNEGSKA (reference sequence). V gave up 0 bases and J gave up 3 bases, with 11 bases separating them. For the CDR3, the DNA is TGCAGTGCTAGAGACAGGGAGGCGGACACCGGGGAGCTGTTTTTT. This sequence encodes CSARDREADTGELFF.

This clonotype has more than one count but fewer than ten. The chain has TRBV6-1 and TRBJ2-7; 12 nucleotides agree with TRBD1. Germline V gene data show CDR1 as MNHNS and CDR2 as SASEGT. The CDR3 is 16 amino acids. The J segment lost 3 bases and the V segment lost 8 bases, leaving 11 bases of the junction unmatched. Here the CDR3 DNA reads TGTGCCAGCCGAGCGGGACAGGGGGCGCGTAACTACGAGCAGTACTTC. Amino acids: CASRAGQGARNYEQYF.

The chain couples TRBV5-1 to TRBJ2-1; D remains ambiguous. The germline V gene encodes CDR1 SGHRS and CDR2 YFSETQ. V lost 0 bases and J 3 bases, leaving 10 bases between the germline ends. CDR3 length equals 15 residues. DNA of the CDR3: TGCGCCAGCAGCTTGGAGACTGGGAACTACAATGAGCAGTTCTTC. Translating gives CASSLETGNYNEQFF. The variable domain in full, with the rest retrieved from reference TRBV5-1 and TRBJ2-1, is KAGVTQTPRYLIKTRGQQVTLSCSPISGHRSVSWYQQTPGQGLQFLFEYFSETQRNKGNFPGRFSGRQFSNSRSEMNVSTLELGDSALYLCASSLETGNYNEQFFGPGTRLTVL.

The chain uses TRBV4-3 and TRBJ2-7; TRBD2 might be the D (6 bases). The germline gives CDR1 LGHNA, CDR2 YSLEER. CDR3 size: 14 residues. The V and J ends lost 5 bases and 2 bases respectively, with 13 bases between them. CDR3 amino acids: CASSEGSGTYEQYF. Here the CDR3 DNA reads TGCGCCAGCAGCGAAGGTAGCGGAACCTACGAGCAGTACTTC.

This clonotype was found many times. CDR3 region: CASSEYGYGYTF. The CDR3 DNA reads TGTGCCAGCAGTGAATACGGGTATGGCTACACCTTC. The chain employs TRBV2 and TRBJ1-2, with unresolved D. Germline V gene sequence: CDR1 SNHLY, CDR2 FYNNEI. The germline V and J ends were trimmed by 2 bases and 5 bases, with 6 bases remaining between them. The CDR3 sequence is 12 residues long. The whole variable domain, filled in from reference TRBV2 and TRBJ1-2, reads EPEVTQTPSHQVTQMGQEVILRCVPISNHLYFYWYRQILGQKVEFLVSFYNNEISEKSEIFDDQFSVERPDGSNFTLKIRSTKLEDSAMYFCASSEYGYGYTFGSGTRLTVV.

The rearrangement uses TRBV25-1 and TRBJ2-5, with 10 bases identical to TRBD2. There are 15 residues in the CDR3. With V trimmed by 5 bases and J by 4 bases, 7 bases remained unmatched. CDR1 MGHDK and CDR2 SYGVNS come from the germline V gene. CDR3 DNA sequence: TGTGCCAGCAGTTCAGGGACTAGCGAGATAGAGACCCAGTACTTC. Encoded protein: CASSSGTSEIETQYF.

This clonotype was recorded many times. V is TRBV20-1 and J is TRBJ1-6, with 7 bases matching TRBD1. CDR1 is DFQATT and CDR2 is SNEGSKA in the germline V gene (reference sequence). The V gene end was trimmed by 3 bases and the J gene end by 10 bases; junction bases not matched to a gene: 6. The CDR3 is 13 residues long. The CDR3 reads CSARVNRGSPLHF. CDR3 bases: TGCAGTGCTAGGGTCAACAGGGGCTCACCCCTCCACTTT.